This TCR beta chain came from a study of blood T cells in healthy people across ages (dated by TCRdb to 2014 to 2015). Regarding the research as a whole: In model experiments, template switching captured roughly one uniquely barcoded TCR beta cDNA molecule for every two T cells. The study measured age-related changes in TCR beta repertoire diversity using deep sequencing normalized with unique cDNA molecular identifiers. Two additional independent replicas of 1 million unique cDNA reads from the same blood draw were analyzed for two donors (one aged 18 to 29 and one aged 80 or older). The donors were divided into four age groups: young (average about 15 years), middle-aged (around 37), aged (around 59) and long-lived (about 90).

The germline V gene encodes CDR1 MDHEN and CDR2 SYDVKM. V drops 6 bases and J drops 4 bases, leaving 21 bases in between. There are 17 amino acids in the CDR3, from cysteine to phenylalanine inclusive. Just the 51-base CDR3 DNA is kept, in frame starting at base 1. The protocol used for the library was 5' RACE. TCRdb shows the sequencer as Illumina HiSeq 2500. A second PCR of about 6 to 11 cycles was performed with a sample-barcoded 5' primer and a J-beta primer mix. A template-switch 5' adaptor carrying 12 random nucleotides introduced a unique molecular identifier onto each TCR beta cDNA molecule. Each sample yielded at least 2.5 million CDR3-containing paired-end reads. First-strand cDNA synthesis was performed from all RNA using the Mint cDNA synthesis kit, with priming by a TRBC-specific oligonucleotide. Following uracil-DNA glycosylase treatment, a first 18-cycle PCR with universal primers M1SS and BC2_uni_R was performed on all cDNA. Per the authors' processing: Normalization of each sample was performed by random selection of 1 million high-quality reads, each carrying a distinct molecular identifier. Instead of being binned into consensus sequences, reads that shared molecular identifiers were thrown out. CDR3 identification, clonotype clustering and error correction used MiTCR with a Q25 quality threshold and the strictest error-elimination algorithm. A nonparametric unseen species model with Euler transformation was used to estimate a lower bound on total TCR beta diversity. TCRdb's own reprocessing of the public reads used fastp at Q25 and MiXCR and kept productive beta chains. Identical CDR3 protein sequences are pooled into one entry, listed with their most common genes and DNA. The V and J calls were not made by the authors but by TCRdb's processing. Across this sample there are more than 600,000 distinct CDR3 sequences, with 20% to 25% seen only once. The ten largest clones capture under 9.5% of the sample.

Study-level results and caveats: Because profiling used bulk unsorted PBMCs, naive and antigen-experienced compartments could not be compared conclusively. Compared with the aged group, the long-lived group had more naive CD4+ T cells, fewer expanded clones and increased TCR diversity, suggesting age selection. Observed TCR beta diversity per million T cells fell roughly linearly with age, and a significant reduction was already apparent by age around 40. Estimates of total diversity based on one million sequenced T cells were considered lower bounds and underestimates. Observed TCR beta diversity correlated strongly with the percentage of naive T cells measured by flow cytometry. Because the CMV infection status of the donors was unknown, age-related changes in expanded clonotypes may potentially have been confounded.

Comment on this clonotype: This receptor's antigen is unknown. The input lacks base qualities; no much larger clone sits a single base away.

Systemically healthy Caucasian individuals from Russia, some 40 in total and aged 6 to 90 years, were included as donors. Around 10 milliliters of peripheral blood were collected from each donor into EDTA-treated Vacutainer tubes. PBMCs were isolated by Ficoll-Paque density-gradient centrifugation, with at least 6 million obtained per sample. Trizol reagent was used to extract total RNA from the PBMCs, yielding at least 6 micrograms per sample. The percentages of naive CD45RAhigh/CD27high T cells were determined by flow cytometry on a PBMC aliquot from every donor. The same data also went into a second study, on T cells of mothers and their children. According to the second study: Nine systemically healthy Caucasian individuals served as donors, namely three mothers together with their six children. cDNA synthesis used all of the extracted RNA, with roughly 1.5 ug of RNA in each 15 ul reaction. In the second PCR, sample barcodes and 2-4 random nucleotides were introduced via the M1S primer. Over 8.5 million TCR beta CDR3 reads came from each mother, compared with millions of reads from each child. TCR recombination output is similarly shaped by thymic selection in related and unrelated pairs, with a minor effect exerted by inherited differences. Normalized repertoire overlap was always slightly but never significantly higher in related than unrelated mother-child pairs. Persistent microchimeric T cell clones were not detected, at a sensitivity of approximately 98 clones per million clonotypes. Deep NGS was used in the study to compare the TCR beta repertoires of mothers and children and to look for features that separate related mother-child pairs from unrelated individuals. On average, the children were around 11 +/- 4 years old, while the mothers were roughly 40 +/- 4 years old. After adapter ligation was performed with NEBNext reagents, the libraries were sequenced on an Illumina HiSeq 2000 with 100+100 nt paired-end reads. To avoid cross-contamination, the mother libraries and the child libraries were prepared a month apart and sequenced in separate runs. Between 500,000 and 2,000,000 distinct TCR beta clonotypes were identified per donor. Naive TCR beta clonotypes were estimated from low-frequency clonotypes matched to each donor's FACS-determined naive share, without sorting.

The rearrangement joined TRBV28 to TRBJ1-4, and possibly TRBD1, on 6 matching bases. The clonotype comes from a boy younger than 18 in good health. Source material: blood. The nucleotides read TGTGCCAGCAGGGAGGGAAGCCAGACAGGAAATAATGAAAAACTGTTTTTT. This gives the protein CASREGSQTGNNEKLFF.